Each of the 15 T cell receptor beta chains below was sequenced from the same sample in a study of blood T cells in healthy people across ages. Through a sample-barcoded 5' primer and a J-beta primer mix, a second PCR was run for about 6 to 11 cycles. TCRdb re-called the 5' RACE reads with MiXCR, one entry per CDR3 protein. The sample lists fewer than 2 million distinct CDR3 sequences, about two fifths occurring once. Sequenced sample: blood. The receptors here all came from a human donor in good health.

The rearrangement joins TRBV28 to TRBJ2-5; no clear D gene. The CDR3 consists of 17 residues. Germline-derived CDR1 and CDR2 are MDHEN and SYDVKM. Trimming removed 2 bases from V and 0 bases from J, with 16 bases in between. The CDR3 here is CASSLVPGTPHQETQYF. CDR3 nucleotide sequence: TGTGCCAGCAGTTTAGTCCCAGGTACACCCCACCAAGAGACCCAGTACTTC.

This clonotype was detected once. The chain links TRBV19 to TRBJ1-2; D perhaps matches TRBD1 (5 bases). Germline values: CDR1 LNHDA, CDR2 SQIVND (reference sequence). This CDR3 comprises 16 residues. The germline V and J ends were trimmed by 10 bases and 6 bases, with 27 bases remaining between them. The CDR3 is CATEGAVTLWGHGYTF. The DNA for the CDR3 is TGTGCCACCGAGGGAGCTGTAACATTGTGGGGACATGGCTACACCTTC. Complete variable domain (other parts from reference TRBV19 and TRBJ1-2): DGGITQSPKYLFRKEGQNVTLSCEQNLNHDAMYWYRQDPGQGLRLIYYSQIVNDFQKGDIAEGYSVSREKKESFPLTVTSAQKNPTAFYLCATEGAVTLWGHGYTFGSGTRLTVV.

The chain couples TRBV7-2 to TRBJ1-2; perhaps TRBD1 as D (5 bases). CDR1 is SGHTA, CDR2 FQGNSA, per germline. The CDR3 length is 15 residues. Trimming shortened V by 0 bases and J by 8 bases, and 16 bases separated the two germline ends. The CDR3 bases are TGTGCCAGCAGCTTAGCAGGGATGAGGGGCTACGGCTACACCTTC. Amino acid sequence: CASSLAGMRGYGYTF.

This chain uses TRBV3-1 with TRBJ2-1; TRBD2 aligns across 9 bases. CDR3 length: 14 amino acids. The germline CDR1 and CDR2 sequences are LGHDT and YNNKEL (reference sequence). Trimming cost V 4 bases and J 10 bases; bases outside gene matches: 8. The CDR3 DNA sequence: TGTGCCAGCAGCCTGCGGGGGGGCTTCGACGAGCAGTTCTTC. As protein: CASSLRGGFDEQFF.

This clonotype was seen a handful of times. The chain couples TRBV5-1 to TRBJ2-1, with D unresolved. With 1 base removed from V and 0 bases from J, the gap between germline ends came to 20 bases. CDR3 length: 19 residues. Germline CDR1 SGHRS, CDR2 YFSETQ. CDR3 residues: CASSLLFSNFPISYNEQFF. The CDR3 DNA sequence: TGCGCCAGCAGCTTGTTGTTCAGTAATTTCCCAATCTCCTACAATGAGCAGTTCTTC.

The chain recombines TRBV5-1 with TRBJ2-1, with TRBD1 as a possible D gene (6 bases). The germline CDR1 and CDR2 sequences are SGHRS and YFSETQ. V was shortened by 4 bases and J by 10 bases, with 24 bases between the two germline ends. The CDR3 spans 16 residues. The CDR3 coding sequence is TGCGCCAGCAGCACAGGGACGGGTTTGAGTTTGGAGGAGCAGTTCTTC. Amino acid sequence: CASSTGTGLSLEEQFF.

This sequence joins TRBV7-9 and TRBJ2-7, with TRBD2 matching over 14 bases. The CDR3 totals 18 residues. The germline gives CDR1 SEHNR, CDR2 FQNEAQ (reference sequence). Trimming removed 5 bases from V and 2 bases from J; junction bases left unmatched: 11. CDR3 loop: CASSLGLAGATVPYEQYF. The CDR3 DNA sequence: TGTGCCAGCAGCCTGGGACTAGCGGGGGCAACGGTGCCCTACGAGCAGTACTTC.

This chain uses TRBV4-3 with TRBJ1-4; 8 bases align to TRBD1. Losses at the gene ends were 4 bases for V and 7 bases for J; bases not matched to a gene: 17. Germline loops: CDR1 LGHNA, CDR2 YSLEER. The CDR3 is 18 amino acids. CDR3 loop: CASSLFLRAGGAGEKLFF. The CDR3 DNA reads TGCGCCAGCAGCCTTTTCCTGCGGGCAGGGGGCGCAGGTGAAAAACTGTTTTTT.

The V call is TRBV11-1, the J call TRBJ2-1; maybe TRBD1 (5 bases). The V end was cut by 7 bases, the J end by 0 bases, with 16 bases between. CDR1 SGHAT and CDR2 FQDESV come from the germline V gene (reference sequence). This CDR3 is 16 amino acids long. The DNA of the CDR3 is TGTGCCAGCACCGTGTTAGGGGAAAGCTCCTACAATGAGCAGTTCTTC. Residues: CASTVLGESSYNEQFF.

The chain employs TRBV2 and TRBJ1-1; no firm D call. This CDR3 comprises 12 residues. Germline V CDR1 and CDR2: SNHLY, FYNNEI. The germline V and J ends were trimmed by 2 bases and 7 bases, with 8 bases remaining between them. This CDR3 is CASSEFENEAFF. In DNA, the CDR3 is TGTGCCAGCAGTGAATTTGAGAATGAAGCTTTCTTT.

The V call is TRBV12-3 or TRBV12-4, the J call TRBJ1-5; no clear D gene. V lost 6 bases to trimming and J lost 6 bases, with 12 bases between them. The CDR3 has 13 amino acids. CDR3 in DNA: TGTGCCAGCAGGAGGGAAGTTGGTCAGCCCCAGCATTTT. Translated, it gives CASRREVGQPQHF.

The CDR3 bases are TGTGCCAGCGCCCTCGGGTTGCAGCCCCAGCATTTT. Encoded protein: CASALGLQPQHF. The chain has TRBV6-6 and TRBJ1-5; D is undetermined. Trimming left V 8 bases short and J 7 bases short, with 12 bases between. The germline V gene has CDR1 MNHNY and CDR2 SVGAGI (reference sequence). This CDR3 has 12 amino acids.

This clonotype occurred once. The chain uses TRBV4-1 and TRBJ1-4, with D possibly being TRBD1 (6 bases). With 1 base removed from V and 7 bases from J, the gap between germline ends came to 22 bases. CDR3 length equals 18 residues. From germline, CDR1 is MGHRA and CDR2 YSYEKL. The CDR3 reads CASSQVGGGGHKGEKLFF. CDR3 bases: TGCGCCAGCAGCCAAGTAGGAGGGGGGGGACATAAAGGTGAAAAACTGTTTTTT.

The V and J genes are TRBV7-8 and TRBJ1-2; tentative D call: TRBD1 (6 bases). Germline CDR1 SGHVS, CDR2 FQNEAQ. V was pared by 4 bases and J by 8 bases, with 20 bases between. The CDR3 covers 15 residues. CDR3 protein: CASSWGTRDKWGYTF. CDR3 sequence (DNA): TGTGCCAGCAGCTGGGGGACCCGGGACAAATGGGGCTACACCTTC.

This chain links TRBV2 with TRBJ1-1; D is ambiguous. Germline assignment: CDR1 SNHLY and CDR2 FYNNEI. The CDR3 extends over 14 amino acids. V was pared by 8 bases and J by 8 bases, with 21 bases between. The CDR3 DNA follows: TGTGCCAGCGTTAGGGTTCCCGACGAACGAGAAGCTTTCTTT. Translating gives CASVRVPDEREAFF.